This T cell receptor (beta chain) was observed in a study of blood T cell repertoires in COVID-19. Study context: The United States, Italy and Spain provided the acute and convalescent COVID-19 samples. T cells, B-cell-depleted T cells, or PBMCs supplied cDNA or gDNA.

V gave up 1 base and J gave up 8 bases; unmatched junction bases: 5. Germline assignment: CDR1 KGHSH and CDR2 LQKENI. The CDR3 contains 14 residues. Per the original methods: Scientists estimated how many nucleated cells there were by amplifying reference gene primers. This table comes from immunoSEQ multiplex PCR, and its TCRdb copy is limited to in-frame clones, with some not included. That table supplies the V and J calls and clone size; D and trimming were determined from the DNA. Here the sample spans around 64,000 clones, more than 75% being singletons. This TCR came from a man aged 45-65 years with active COVID-19. This chain links TRBV18 with TRBJ1-2; TRBD1 agrees at 9 bases. The sample was peripheral blood. CDR3 region: CASSPRTGAEGYTF. CDR3 nucleotides: TGTGCCAGCTCACCACGGACAGGGGCGGAAGGCTACACCTTC. Combining the CDR3 with reference TRBV18 and TRBJ1-2 gives the whole variable domain NAGVMQNPRHLVRRRGQEARLRCSPMKGHSHVYWYRQLPEEGLKFMVYLQKENIIDESGMPKERFSAEFPKEGPSILRIQQVVRGDSAAYFCASSPRTGAEGYTFGSGTRLTVV.